Sequencing of this TCR beta chain was carried out in a study of molecular identifiers for immune sequencing clone quantification (dated by TCRdb to the late 2010s). Turning to the overall study: In a replicate experiment, RNA from roughly 18,000 or 92,000 naive CD8 T cells was split into five aliquots, four of which were sequenced. This methods study used CD8 T cells to benchmark TCR RNA copy counting and molecular-identifier clustering-based TCR repertoire sequencing (MIDCIRS). Overall results and qualifications from the work: Highly expanded clone sizes could be underestimated because identical TCR molecules may share a barcode. About 2.9 recovered TCR RNA copies per cell were obtained by modeling, versus about ten by digital PCR, implying a capture efficiency of about 30%. Without barcode sub-clustering, chimeric consensus sequences inflated TCR diversity; chimeras reached as high as 47%. The naive libraries included spiked-in Jurkat TCR RNA (fewer than 11 copies' worth), and this Jurkat TCR RNA is not part of the donor repertoire. In CMV-specific effector cells, over 97% of molecules were held by clones above 20 RNA copies, whereas under 1% of molecules were held by such clones in naive cells. Even against a background of roughly 1 million naive CD8 T cells, spiked-in Jurkat TCR RNA amounting to a single cell's worth was reported to be detectable.

This clonotype was counted only a few times. Its cognate antigen has yet to be identified. The input lacks base qualities; no much larger clone sits a single base away. Libraries were made using PCR. Sequencing instrument: NextSeq 500. Preparation of bulk TCR libraries followed a previously described approach, with the TCR primers listed in Table S5. The Qiagen AllPrep DNA/RNA kit was used to purify total RNA. Before analysis, reads from multiple sequencing runs of the same library were pooled. The authors' pipeline ran thus. Reads were retained only if their TCR constant sequence matched exactly, and those retained reads were trimmed to 150 nt and grouped according to their 12-nt molecular barcodes. Reads in each barcode group were sub-clustered using a 15% Levenshtein threshold, and a quality-weighted consensus sequence was built for each RNA molecule. Non-functional sequences were removed, as were lower-count sequences one edit away from another. On the basis of fitting two negative binomial distributions, barcode sub-clusters with fewer than 20% of the maximum read count were discarded. TCRdb handled the public reads itself, with Q25 trimming in fastp and clone calling in MiXCR, and kept productive beta chains. Every distinct CDR3 protein forms one entry, paired with its most common genes and DNA. The V and J calls and clone size are TCRdb's, not the authors'. This sample comprises some 680,000 distinct CDR3 sequences, less than 30% of them detected only once. In total, the top ten clones hold about 0.81% of the sample.

Libraries of naive CD8 T cells were generated from around 20,000 to 1,000,000 sorted cells, with 10%, 30% or 50% of the purified RNA used. Naive CD8 T cells were FACS-sorted as CD8+CD4-CCR7+CD45RA+ on a BD FACSAria II into RLT Plus buffer. To test detection sensitivity, Jurkat RNA equivalent to ten TCR copies was spiked into samples of about 19,000-1,100,000 naive CD8 T cells. Enrichment of CD8 T cells was performed with RosetteSep CD8+ T Cell Enrichment Cocktail and Ficoll-Paque, after which ACK red cell lysis was carried out. The CDR3 spans 15 residues, from the cysteine through the phenylalanine. Only the CDR3 region is kept as DNA, spanning 45 bases read in frame from base 1. From the germline V gene, CDR1 is MGHRA and CDR2 is YSYEKL. The junction carries 11 bases between V and J, which are trimmed by 0 bases and 8 bases respectively.

This TCR derives from a human donor in good health. Some libraries in this study had Jurkat cell RNA spiked in. The V and J segments used are TRBV4-1 and TRBJ1-6; the D region possibly corresponds to TRBD1 (5 bases align). The sequencing sample was made of naive CD8+ T cells from blood, with Jurkat cell RNA spiked in. The sample's cell subset or site label, decoded: FACS-sorted CD8+CD4-CCR7+CD45RA+ naive T cells. In nucleotide form, the sequence is TGCGCCAGCAGCCAAGATAAGGGCAGGGATTCACCCCTCCACTTT. Its product reads: CASSQDKGRDSPLHF.